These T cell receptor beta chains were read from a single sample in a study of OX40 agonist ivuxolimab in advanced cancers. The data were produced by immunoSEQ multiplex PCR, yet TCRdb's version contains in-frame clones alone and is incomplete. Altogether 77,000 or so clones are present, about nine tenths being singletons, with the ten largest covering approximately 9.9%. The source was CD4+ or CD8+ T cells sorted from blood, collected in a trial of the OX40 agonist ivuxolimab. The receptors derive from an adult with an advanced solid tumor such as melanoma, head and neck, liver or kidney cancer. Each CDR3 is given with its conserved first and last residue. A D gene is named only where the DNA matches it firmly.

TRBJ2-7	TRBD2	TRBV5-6	CASSLNLAGREQYF
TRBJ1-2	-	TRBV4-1	CASSQADSRRGDGYTF
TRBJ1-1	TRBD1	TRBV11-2	CASSLGTGRGTEAFF
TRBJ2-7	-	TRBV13	CASSPRQMEYEQYF
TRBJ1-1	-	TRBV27	CASSTFTGNTEAFF
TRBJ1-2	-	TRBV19	CASSEQAAAQHYGYTF
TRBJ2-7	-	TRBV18	CASSGITYEQYF
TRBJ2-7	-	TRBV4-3	CASSQGAFSGSGSYEQYF
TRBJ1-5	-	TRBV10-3	CAISESPGNGQPQHF
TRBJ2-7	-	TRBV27	CASSFATGSYEQYF
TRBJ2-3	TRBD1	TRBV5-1	CASSLSQGRTDTQYF
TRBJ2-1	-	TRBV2	CASSDRNEQFF
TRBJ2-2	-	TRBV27	CASSPSGVQGGELFF
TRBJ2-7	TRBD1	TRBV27	CASSLGTVPNEQYF
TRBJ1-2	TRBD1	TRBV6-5	CASSSTGGHGDGYTF
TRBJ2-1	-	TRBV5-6	CASRRGPSYNEQFF
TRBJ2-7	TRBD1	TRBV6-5	CASSYSDRAYEQYF